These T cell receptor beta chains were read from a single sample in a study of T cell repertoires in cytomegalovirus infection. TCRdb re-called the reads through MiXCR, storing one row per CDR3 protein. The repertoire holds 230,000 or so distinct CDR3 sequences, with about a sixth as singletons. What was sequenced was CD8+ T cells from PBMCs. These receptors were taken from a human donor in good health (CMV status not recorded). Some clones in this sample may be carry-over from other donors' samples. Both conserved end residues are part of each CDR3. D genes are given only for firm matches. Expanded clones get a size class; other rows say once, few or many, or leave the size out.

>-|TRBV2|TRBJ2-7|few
TGTGCCAGCAGTGAACCGACCTCGGCAGGCCGGAAAGCTTACGAGCAGTACTTC
CASSEPTSAGRKAYEQYF
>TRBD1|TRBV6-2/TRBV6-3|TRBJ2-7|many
TGTGCCAGCAGCCGACAGGGCTACTACGAGCAGTACTTC
CASSRQGYYEQYF
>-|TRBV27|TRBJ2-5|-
TGTGCCAGCAGTGCAACAGGGTGGGAGACCCAGTACTTC
CASSATGWETQYF
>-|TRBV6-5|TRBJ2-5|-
TGTGCCAGCAGTTACTCATCTCTGCGACATTGGGACCAAGAGACCCAGTACTTC
CASSYSSLRHWDQETQYF
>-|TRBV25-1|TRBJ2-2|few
TGTGCCAGCGCCCATGTCAGGGAAACCGGGGAGCTGTTTTTT
CASAHVRETGELFF
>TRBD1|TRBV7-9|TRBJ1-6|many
TGTGCCAGCAGATTCGACAGGGGGCCTTCACCCCTCCACTTT
CASRFDRGPSPLHF
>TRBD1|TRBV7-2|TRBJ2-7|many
TGTGCCAGCAGCTATACAGGGGGCGGCTACGAGCAGTACTTC
CASSYTGGGYEQYF
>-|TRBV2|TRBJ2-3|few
TGTGCCAGCAGTGAAAAGTGGCCTAGCACAGATACGCAGTATTTT
CASSEKWPSTDTQYF
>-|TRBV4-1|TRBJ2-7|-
TGCGCCAGCAGCCAAGGATCAGGGGACCTAGTCTACGAGCAGTACTTC
CASSQGSGDLVYEQYF
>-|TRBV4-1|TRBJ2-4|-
TGCGCCAGCAGCCCGGACACCGAGGGGGACATTCAGTACTTC
CASSPDTEGDIQYF
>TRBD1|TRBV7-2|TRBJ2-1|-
TGTGCCAGCAGACAGGGGGAATACAATGAGCAGTTCTTC
CASRQGEYNEQFF
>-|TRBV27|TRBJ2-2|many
TGTGCCAGCCGATCTCGGGGGGCGCGGGACGGGGAGCTGTTTTTT
CASRSRGARDGELFF
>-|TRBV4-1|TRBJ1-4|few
TGCGCCAGCAGCCAAGCCCCAGGGTTCTTGAATGAAAAACTGTTTTTT
CASSQAPGFLNEKLFF
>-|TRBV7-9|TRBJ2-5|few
TGTGCCAGCAGCTTAGCGGGAAGCCCGGCGGCCCCCCAAGAGACCCAGTACTTC
CASSLAGSPAAPQETQYF
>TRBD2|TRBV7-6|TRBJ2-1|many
TGTGCCAGCAGCTCCACAACGGGACTAGCGGCTGAGCAGTTCTTC
CASSSTTGLAAEQFF
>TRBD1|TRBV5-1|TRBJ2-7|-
TGCGCCAGCAGCTTGGAGACAGGGGGATACGAGCAGTACTTC
CASSLETGGYEQYF
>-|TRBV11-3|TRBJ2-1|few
TGTGCCAGCAGCTTAGGAGCGGGACAATGGAATGGTGAGCAGTTCTTC
CASSLGAGQWNGEQFF
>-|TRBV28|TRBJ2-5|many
TGTGCCAGCAGTCCGCACCGGGAAATAGAGACCCAGTACTTC
CASSPHREIETQYF
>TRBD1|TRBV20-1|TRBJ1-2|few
TGCAGTGCTCCCGGACAGGGTGAATCTTATGGCTACACCTTC
CSAPGQGESYGYTF
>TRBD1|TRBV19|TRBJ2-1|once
TGTGCCAGTAGGATACCAGGGGGTGAGCAGTTCTTC
CASRIPGGEQFF
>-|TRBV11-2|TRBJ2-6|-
TGTGCCAGCAGCTTAGGATTTTTTGGGGCCAACGTCCTGACTTTC
CASSLGFFGANVLTF
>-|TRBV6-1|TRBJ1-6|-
TGTGCCAGCAACAACGACAGGCGGGATTCACCCCTCCACTTT
CASNNDRRDSPLHF
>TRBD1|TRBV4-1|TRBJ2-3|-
TGCGCCAGCAGCCAATTTGGGACAGGGGCAGTGGGGGAGACGCAGTATTTT
CASSQFGTGAVGETQYF
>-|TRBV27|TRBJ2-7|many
TGTGCCAGCAGTTTAATGGGGGAGACGTCCTACGAGCAGTACTTC
CASSLMGETSYEQYF
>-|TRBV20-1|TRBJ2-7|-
TGCAGTGCTAGAGAAGGGGGGCGCCGCTACGAGCAGTACTTC
CSAREGGRRYEQYF
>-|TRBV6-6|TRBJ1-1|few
TGTGCCAGCAGTTATTCACCCGCATCTGGGAAGAACACTGAAGCTTTCTTT
CASSYSPASGKNTEAFF
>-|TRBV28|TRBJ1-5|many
TGTGCCAGCAGTTTTGGAGCAGGACGCAATCAGCCCCAGCATTTT
CASSFGAGRNQPQHF
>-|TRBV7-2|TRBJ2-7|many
TGTGCCAGCAGCTTTCTAAGGGTCCCGGACTACGAGCAGTACTTC
CASSFLRVPDYEQYF
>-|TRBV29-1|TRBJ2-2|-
TGCAGCGTGGGGGGGGAACAGGGAAGGGCCGGGGAGCTGTTTTTT
CSVGGEQGRAGELFF
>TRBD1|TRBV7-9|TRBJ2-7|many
TGTGCCAGCAGCTTAGGTGGGACAGGGGGAGTATACGAGCAGTACTTC
CASSLGGTGGVYEQYF
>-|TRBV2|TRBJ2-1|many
TGTGCCAGCAGTGATAAGGTTTGGCAGGATGAGCAGTTCTTC
CASSDKVWQDEQFF
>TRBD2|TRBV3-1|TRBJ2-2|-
TGTGCCAGCAATAAACTAGCGGGCCCGAACACCGGGGAGCTGTTTTTT
CASNKLAGPNTGELFF
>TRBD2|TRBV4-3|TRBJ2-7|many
TGCGCCAGCAGGGCTGGAAGCGGGGACTCCTACGAGCAGTACTTC
CASRAGSGDSYEQYF
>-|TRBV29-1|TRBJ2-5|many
TGCAGCGTGGGAAACGGGGGTTCTCCAGAGACCCAGTACTTC
CSVGNGGSPETQYF
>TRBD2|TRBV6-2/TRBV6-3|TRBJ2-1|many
TGTGCCAGCAAGGCGGGGGATTACAATGAGCAGTTCTTC
CASKAGDYNEQFF
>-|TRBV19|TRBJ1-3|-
TGTGCCAGTAGTATCCTGCCGACAGGCTCTGGAAACACCATATATTTT
CASSILPTGSGNTIYF
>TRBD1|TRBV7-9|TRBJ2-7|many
TGTGCCAGCAGCGGCCCGGGACAGACCCCCTACGAGCAGTACTTC
CASSGPGQTPYEQYF
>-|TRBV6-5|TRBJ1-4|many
TGTGCCAGCAGTTATACAGGAGGAAATGAAAAACTGTTTTTT
CASSYTGGNEKLFF
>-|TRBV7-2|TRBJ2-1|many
TGTGCCAGCAGCTTAAGGGCGGGGGCGGGGAATGAGCAGTTCTTC
CASSLRAGAGNEQFF
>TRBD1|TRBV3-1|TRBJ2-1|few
TGTGCCAGCAGCCAAATGGGGGACAGGGTTTTCGGTGAGCAGTTCTTC
CASSQMGDRVFGEQFF
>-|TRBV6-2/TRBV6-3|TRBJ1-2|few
TGTGCCAGCAGTTATTCAGTTACAGATGGCTACACCTTC
CASSYSVTDGYTF
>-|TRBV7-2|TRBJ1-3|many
TGTGCCAGCAGCTTATGGGGACTTAATGGAAACACCATATATTTT
CASSLWGLNGNTIYF
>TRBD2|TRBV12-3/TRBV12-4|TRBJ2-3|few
TGTGCCAGCAGTTTAGCGCTAGGGGCGGGGGGCACAGATACGCAGTATTTT
CASSLALGAGGTDTQYF
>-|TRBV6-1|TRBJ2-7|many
TGTGCCAGCTGCGTCACTCAGGGTTACGAGCAGTACTTC
CASCVTQGYEQYF
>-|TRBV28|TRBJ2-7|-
TGTGCCAGCAGTTCGCGGATCTCCTACGAGCAGTACTTC
CASSSRISYEQYF
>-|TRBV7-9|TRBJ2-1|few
TGTGCCAGCAGGTCCCAGGACGGTAGCTCCTACAATGAGCAGTTCTTC
CASRSQDGSSYNEQFF
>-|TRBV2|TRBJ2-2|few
TGTGCCAGCAGCCAAGCGGTTCCAATCTCCGGGGAGCTGTTTTTT
CASSQAVPISGELFF
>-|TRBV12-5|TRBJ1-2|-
TGTGCTAGTGGGGGCGCCGATGGCTACACCTTC
CASGGADGYTF
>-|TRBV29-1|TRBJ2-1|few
TGCAGCACGAGGGGGTACTACAATGAGCAGTTCTTC
CSTRGYYNEQFF
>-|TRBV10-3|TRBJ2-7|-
TGTGCCATCAGTGAAGAGGGATCTGGGGGTGAGCAGTACTTC
CAISEEGSGGEQYF
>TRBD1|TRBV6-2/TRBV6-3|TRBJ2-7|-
TGTGCCAGCAGTTGGGTACCGGGACAGAGGACGTTCTACGAGCAGTACTTC
CASSWVPGQRTFYEQYF
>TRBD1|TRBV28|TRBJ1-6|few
TGTGCCAGCAGCTTAGACAGGGCTGATAATTCACCCCTCCACTTT
CASSLDRADNSPLHF
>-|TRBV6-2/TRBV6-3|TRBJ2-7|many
TGTGCCAGCAGCCCCGCCTACAGGTTTGAGGAGCAGTACTTC
CASSPAYRFEEQYF
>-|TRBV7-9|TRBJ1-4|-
TGTGCCAGCAGCTTAGGTCCCCTATCAGAGCCAACTAATGAAAAACTGTTTTTT
CASSLGPLSEPTNEKLFF
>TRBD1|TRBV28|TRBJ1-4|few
TGTGCCAGCAGTCTCACGACAGGGACTAATGAAAAACTGTTTTTT
CASSLTTGTNEKLFF
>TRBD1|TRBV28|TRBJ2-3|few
TGTGCCAGCAGGACTCGACAGGGGATACCCACAGATACGCAGTATTTT
CASRTRQGIPTDTQYF
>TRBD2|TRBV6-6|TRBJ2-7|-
TGTGCCAGCAGTACGACGGGGGGGATCAACTACGAGCAGTACTTC
CASSTTGGINYEQYF
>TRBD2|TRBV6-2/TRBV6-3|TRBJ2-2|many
TGTGCCAGCAGGGCACTAGCGGGGGCCGACTTTATAACGAACACCGGGGAGCTGTTTTTT
CASRALAGADFITNTGELFF
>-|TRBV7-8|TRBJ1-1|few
TGTGCCAGCAGCCCCTGGACAGACATGAACACTGAAGCTTTCTTT
CASSPWTDMNTEAFF